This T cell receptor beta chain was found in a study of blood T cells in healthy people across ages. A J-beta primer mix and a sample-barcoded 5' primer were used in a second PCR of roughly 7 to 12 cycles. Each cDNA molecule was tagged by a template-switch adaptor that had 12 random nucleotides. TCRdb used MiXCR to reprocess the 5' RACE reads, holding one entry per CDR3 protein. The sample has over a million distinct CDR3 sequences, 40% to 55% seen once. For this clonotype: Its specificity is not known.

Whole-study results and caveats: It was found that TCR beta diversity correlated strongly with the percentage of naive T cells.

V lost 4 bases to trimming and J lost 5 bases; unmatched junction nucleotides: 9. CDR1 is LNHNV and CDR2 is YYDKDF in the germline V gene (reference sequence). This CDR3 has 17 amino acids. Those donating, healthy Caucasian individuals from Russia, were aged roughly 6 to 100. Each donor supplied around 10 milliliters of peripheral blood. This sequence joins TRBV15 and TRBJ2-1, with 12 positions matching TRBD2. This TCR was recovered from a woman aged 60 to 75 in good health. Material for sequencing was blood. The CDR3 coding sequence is TGTGCCACCAGCACCATCGGACTAGCGGGAAGGGACAATGAGCAGTTCTTC. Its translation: CATSTIGLAGRDNEQFF.